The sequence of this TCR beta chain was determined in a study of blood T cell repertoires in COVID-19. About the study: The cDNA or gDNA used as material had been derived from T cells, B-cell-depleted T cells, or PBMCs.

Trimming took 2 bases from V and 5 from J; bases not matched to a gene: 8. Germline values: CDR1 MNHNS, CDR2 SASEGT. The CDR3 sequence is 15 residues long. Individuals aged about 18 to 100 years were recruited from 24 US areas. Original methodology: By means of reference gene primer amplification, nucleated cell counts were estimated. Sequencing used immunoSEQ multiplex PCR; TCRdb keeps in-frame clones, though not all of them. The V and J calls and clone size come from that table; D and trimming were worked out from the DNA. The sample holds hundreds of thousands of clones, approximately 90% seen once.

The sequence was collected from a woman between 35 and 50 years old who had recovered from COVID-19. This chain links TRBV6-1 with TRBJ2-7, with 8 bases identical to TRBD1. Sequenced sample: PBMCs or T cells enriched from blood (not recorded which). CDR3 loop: CASSEFRTGLNEQYF. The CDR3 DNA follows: TGTGCCAGCAGTGAATTTAGGACAGGGCTCAACGAGCAGTACTTC.